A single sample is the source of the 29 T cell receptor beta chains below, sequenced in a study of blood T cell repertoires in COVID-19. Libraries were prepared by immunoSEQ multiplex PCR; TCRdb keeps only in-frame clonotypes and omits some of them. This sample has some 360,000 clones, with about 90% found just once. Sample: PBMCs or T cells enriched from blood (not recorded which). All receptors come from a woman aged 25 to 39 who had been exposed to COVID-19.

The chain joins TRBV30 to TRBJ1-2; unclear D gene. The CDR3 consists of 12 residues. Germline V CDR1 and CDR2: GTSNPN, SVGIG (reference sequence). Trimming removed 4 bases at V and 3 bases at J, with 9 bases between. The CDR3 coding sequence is TGTGCCTGGAATGACGCGGACTATGGCTACACCTTC. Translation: CAWNDADYGYTF.

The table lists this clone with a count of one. The CDR3 region is CASSPQGGAETQYF. Written as DNA, the CDR3 is TGTGCCAGCAGCCCGCAGGGAGGTGCGGAGACCCAGTACTTC. The V call is TRBV9, the J call TRBJ2-5; weak D call: TRBD2 (6 bases). Between the trimmed V and J ends, which lost 4 bases and 5 bases, there was a span of 15 bases. From germline, CDR1 is SGDLS and CDR2 YYNGEE. The length of the CDR3 is 14 residues. The full variable domain, with the rest looked up from reference TRBV9 and TRBJ2-5, is DSGVTQTPKHLITATGQRVTLRCSPRSGDLSVYWYQQSLDQGLQFLIQYYNGEERAKGNILERFSAQQFPDLHSELNLSSLELGDSALYFCASSPQGGAETQYFGPGTRLLVL.

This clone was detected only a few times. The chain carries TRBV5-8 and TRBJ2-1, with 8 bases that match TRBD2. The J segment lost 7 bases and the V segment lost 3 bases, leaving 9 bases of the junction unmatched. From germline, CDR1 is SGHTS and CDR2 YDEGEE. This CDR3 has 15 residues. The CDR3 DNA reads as TGTGCCAGCAGCTCGGGACTAGTACGGGGGAATGAGCAGTTCTTC. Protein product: CASSSGLVRGNEQFF.

CDR3 nucleotide sequence: TGTGCCAGCAGCGCGGGACTTAGTGCAACTAATGAAAAACTGTTTTTT. Its translation is CASSAGLSATNEKLFF. J is TRBJ1-4 and V is TRBV9, with a tentative D call TRBD1 (5 bases). V was clipped by 3 bases and J by 0 bases, with 12 bases between them. There are 16 residues in the CDR3. Germline V CDR1 and CDR2: SGDLS, YYNGEE.

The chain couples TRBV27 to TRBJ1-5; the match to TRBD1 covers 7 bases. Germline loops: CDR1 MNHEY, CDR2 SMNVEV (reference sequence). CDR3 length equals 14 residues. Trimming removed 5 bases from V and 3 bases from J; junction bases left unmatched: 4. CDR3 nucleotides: TGTGCCAGCAGTGGGGGACAGACCAATCAGCCCCAGCATTTT. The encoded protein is CASSGGQTNQPQHF.

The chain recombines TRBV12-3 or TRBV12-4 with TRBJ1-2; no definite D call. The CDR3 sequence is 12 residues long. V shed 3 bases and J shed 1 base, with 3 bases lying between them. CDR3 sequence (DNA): TGTGCCAGCAGTTTTCTTAACTATGGCTACACCTTC. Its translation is CASSFLNYGYTF.

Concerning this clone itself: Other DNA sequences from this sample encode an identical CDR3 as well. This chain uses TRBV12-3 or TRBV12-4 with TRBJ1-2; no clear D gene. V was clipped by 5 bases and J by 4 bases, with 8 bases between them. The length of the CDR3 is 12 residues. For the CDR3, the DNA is TGTGCCAGCAGTCCGGGTGGCTATGGCTACACCTTC. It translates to CASSPGGYGYTF.

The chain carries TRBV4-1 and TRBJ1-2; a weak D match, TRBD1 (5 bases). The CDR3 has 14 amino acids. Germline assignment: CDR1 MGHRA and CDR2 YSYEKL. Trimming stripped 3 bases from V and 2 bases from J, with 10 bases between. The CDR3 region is CASSHETENYGYTF. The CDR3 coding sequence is TGCGCCAGCAGCCACGAGACAGAGAACTATGGCTACACCTTC.

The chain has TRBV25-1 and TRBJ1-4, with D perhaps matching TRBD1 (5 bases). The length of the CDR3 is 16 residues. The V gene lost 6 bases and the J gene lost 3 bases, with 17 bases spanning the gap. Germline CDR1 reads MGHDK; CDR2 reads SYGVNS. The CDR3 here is CASSRSGTGANEKLFF. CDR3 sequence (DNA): TGTGCCAGCAGCCGCTCTGGGACGGGAGCTAATGAAAAACTGTTTTTT.

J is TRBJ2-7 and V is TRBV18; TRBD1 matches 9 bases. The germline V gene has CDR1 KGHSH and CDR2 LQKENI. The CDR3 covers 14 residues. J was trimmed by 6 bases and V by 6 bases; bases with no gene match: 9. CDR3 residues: CASSGTGPSREQYF. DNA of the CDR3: TGTGCCAGCTCGGGGACAGGGCCTTCTCGCGAGCAGTACTTC.

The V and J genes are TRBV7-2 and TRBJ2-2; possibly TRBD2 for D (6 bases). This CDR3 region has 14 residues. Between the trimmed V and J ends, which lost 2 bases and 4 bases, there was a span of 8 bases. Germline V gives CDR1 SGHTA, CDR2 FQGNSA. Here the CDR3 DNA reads TGTGCCAGCAGCTTAATCGGGGGCACCGGGGAGCTGTTTTTT. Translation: CASSLIGGTGELFF. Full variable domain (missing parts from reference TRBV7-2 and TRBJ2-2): GAGVSQSPSNKVTEKGKDVELRCDPISGHTALYWYRQSLGQGLEFLIYFQGNSAPDKSGLPSDRFSAERTGGSVSTLTIQRTQQEDSAVYLCASSLIGGTGELFFGEGSRLTVL.

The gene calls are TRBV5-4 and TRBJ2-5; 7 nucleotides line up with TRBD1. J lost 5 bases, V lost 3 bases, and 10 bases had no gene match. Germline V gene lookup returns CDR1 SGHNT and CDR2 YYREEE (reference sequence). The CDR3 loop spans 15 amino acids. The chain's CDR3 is CASSYIDRADETQYF. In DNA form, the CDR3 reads TGTGCCAGCAGCTATATCGACAGGGCTGATGAGACCCAGTACTTC.

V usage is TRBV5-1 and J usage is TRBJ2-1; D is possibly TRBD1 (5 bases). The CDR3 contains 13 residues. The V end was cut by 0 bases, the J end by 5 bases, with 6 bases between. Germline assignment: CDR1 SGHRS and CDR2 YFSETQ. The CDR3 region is CASSLGQHNEQFF. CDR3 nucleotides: TGCGCCAGCAGCTTGGGACAGCACAATGAGCAGTTCTTC.

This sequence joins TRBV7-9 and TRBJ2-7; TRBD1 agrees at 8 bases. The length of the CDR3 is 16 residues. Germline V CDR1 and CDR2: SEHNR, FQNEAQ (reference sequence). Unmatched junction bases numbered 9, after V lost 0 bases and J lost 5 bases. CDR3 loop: CASSLALVTGEHEQYF. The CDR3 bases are TGTGCCAGCAGCTTAGCGCTTGTGACAGGGGAGCACGAGCAGTACTTC.

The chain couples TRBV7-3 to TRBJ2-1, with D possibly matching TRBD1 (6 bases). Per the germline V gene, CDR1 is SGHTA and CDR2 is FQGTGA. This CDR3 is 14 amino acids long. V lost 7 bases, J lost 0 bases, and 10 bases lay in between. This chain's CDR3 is CASKQGSSYNEQFF. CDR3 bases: TGTGCCAGCAAGCAGGGGAGCTCCTACAATGAGCAGTTCTTC.

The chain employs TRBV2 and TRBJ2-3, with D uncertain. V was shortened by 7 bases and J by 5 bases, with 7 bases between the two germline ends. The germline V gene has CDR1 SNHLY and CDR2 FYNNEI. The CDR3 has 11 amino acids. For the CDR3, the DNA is TGTGCCAGCAACCAGCGAGATACGCAGTATTTT. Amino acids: CASNQRDTQYF.

CDR3: CASSPGLAGGNEQYF. DNA for the CDR3: TGTGCCAGCAGCCCCGGACTAGCGGGAGGTAACGAGCAGTACTTC. The chain has TRBV7-3 and TRBJ2-7, with TRBD2 matching 14 bases. The CDR3 is made up of 15 amino acids. From germline, CDR1 is SGHTA and CDR2 FQGTGA. J gave up 5 bases and V 5 bases, and 5 bases lay outside the gene matches.

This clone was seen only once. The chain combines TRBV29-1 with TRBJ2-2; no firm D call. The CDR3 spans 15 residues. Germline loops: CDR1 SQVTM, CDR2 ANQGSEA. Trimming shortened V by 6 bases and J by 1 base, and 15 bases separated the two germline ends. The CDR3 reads CSVLSLGGNTGELFF. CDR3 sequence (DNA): TGCAGCGTCCTCAGTCTTGGCGGGAACACCGGGGAGCTGTTTTTT.

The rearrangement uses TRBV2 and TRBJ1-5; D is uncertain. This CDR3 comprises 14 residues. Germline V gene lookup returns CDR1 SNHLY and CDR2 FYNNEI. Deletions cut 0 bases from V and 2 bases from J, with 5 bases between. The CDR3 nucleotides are TGTGCCAGCAGTGAAGCCGGGGGCAATCAGCCCCAGCATTTT. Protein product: CASSEAGGNQPQHF.

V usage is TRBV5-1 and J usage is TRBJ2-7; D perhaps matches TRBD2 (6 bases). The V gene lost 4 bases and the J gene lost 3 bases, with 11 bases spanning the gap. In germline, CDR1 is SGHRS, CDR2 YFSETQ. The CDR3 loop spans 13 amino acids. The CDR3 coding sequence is TGCGCCAGCAGCCCAACGGGAGTCTACGAGCAGTACTTC. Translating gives CASSPTGVYEQYF.

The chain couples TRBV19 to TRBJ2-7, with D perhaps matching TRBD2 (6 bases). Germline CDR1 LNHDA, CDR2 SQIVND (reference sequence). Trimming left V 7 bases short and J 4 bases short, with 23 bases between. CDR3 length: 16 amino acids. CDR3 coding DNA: TGTGCCAGTACCACAGAGAGGGAGGACATCTCTTACGAGCAGTACTTC. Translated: CASTTEREDISYEQYF.

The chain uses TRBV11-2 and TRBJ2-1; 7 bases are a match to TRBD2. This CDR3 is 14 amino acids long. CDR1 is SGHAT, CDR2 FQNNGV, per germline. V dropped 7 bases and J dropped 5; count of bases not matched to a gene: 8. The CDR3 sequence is CASTTGLGDNEQFF. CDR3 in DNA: TGTGCCAGCACAACCGGACTAGGGGACAATGAGCAGTTCTTC.

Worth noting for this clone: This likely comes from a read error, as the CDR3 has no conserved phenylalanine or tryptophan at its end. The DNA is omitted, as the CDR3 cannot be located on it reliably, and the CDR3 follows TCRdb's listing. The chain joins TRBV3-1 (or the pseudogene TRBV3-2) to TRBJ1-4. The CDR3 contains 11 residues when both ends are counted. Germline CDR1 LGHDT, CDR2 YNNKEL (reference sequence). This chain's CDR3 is CASSQGWRTVL.

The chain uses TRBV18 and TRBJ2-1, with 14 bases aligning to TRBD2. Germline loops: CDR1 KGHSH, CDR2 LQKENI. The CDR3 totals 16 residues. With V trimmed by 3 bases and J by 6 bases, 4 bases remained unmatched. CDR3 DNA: TGTGCCAGCTCACCGTGGACTAGCGGGGGGCCCAATGAGCAGTTCTTC. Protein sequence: CASSPWTSGGPNEQFF.

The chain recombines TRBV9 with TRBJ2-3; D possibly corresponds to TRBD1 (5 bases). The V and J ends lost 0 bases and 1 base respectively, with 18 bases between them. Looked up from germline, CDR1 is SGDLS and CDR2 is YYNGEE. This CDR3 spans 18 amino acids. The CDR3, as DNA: TGTGCCAGCAGCGTAGAGGGCCAAGGGGTATACGGCACAGATACGCAGTATTTT. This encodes CASSVEGQGVYGTDTQYF.

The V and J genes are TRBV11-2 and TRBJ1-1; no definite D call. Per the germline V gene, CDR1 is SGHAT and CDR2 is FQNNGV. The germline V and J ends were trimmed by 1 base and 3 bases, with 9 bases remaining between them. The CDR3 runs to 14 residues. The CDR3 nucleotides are TGTGCCAGCAGCTTAGTACAGTTCGACACTGAAGCTTTCTTT. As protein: CASSLVQFDTEAFF.

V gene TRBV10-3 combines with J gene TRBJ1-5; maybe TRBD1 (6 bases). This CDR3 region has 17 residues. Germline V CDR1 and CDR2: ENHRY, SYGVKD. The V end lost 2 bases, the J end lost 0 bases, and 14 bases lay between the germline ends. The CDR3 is CAISEPKGGHSNQPQHF. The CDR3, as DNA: TGTGCCATCAGTGAGCCGAAGGGGGGGCATAGCAATCAGCCCCAGCATTTT.

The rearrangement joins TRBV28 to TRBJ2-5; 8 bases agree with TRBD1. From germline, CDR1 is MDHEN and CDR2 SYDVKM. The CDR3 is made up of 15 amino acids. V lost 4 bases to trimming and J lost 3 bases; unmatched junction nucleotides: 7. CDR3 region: CASSSTGGGEETQYF. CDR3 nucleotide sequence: TGTGCCAGCAGTTCCACAGGGGGTGGGGAAGAGACCCAGTACTTC.

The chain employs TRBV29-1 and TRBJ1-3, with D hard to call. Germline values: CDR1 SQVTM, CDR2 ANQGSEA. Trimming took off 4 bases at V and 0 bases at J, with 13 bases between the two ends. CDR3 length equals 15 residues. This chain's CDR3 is CSVAFGLSSGNTIYF. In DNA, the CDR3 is TGCAGCGTTGCTTTTGGGCTGTCCTCTGGAAACACCATATATTTT.